This TCR beta chain was identified during a study of shared clonotypes between healthy human individuals. Sequenced by immunoSEQ multiplex PCR; TCRdb stores in-frame clones only, minus some. The data hold fewer than 1.6 million clones, with about 98.5% observed a single time. This CDR3 has 16 residues. CDR1 is SGDLS and CDR2 is YYNGEE in the germline V gene. Trimming pared 0 bases from V and 1 base from J, leaving 12 bases between. Sequencing was carried out using naive CD4+ T cells sorted from blood. Described subset: CD45RA+ positively selected. This clonotype originated in a man under 40 in good health. This chain uses TRBV9 with TRBJ2-3; D not certain. CDR3 in amino acids: CASSVGGPSGTDTQYF. The CDR3 coding sequence is TGTGCCAGCAGCGTAGGTGGACCCAGTGGCACAGATACGCAGTATTTT.